This TCR beta chain was sequenced during a study of blood T cells in healthy people across ages. Study as a whole: Using template switching, researchers captured about one barcoded beta molecule for each two T cells.

On this clonotype itself: Its matching antigen is unknown.

A second PCR of 7 to 11 cycles used a sample-barcoded 5' primer and a J-beta primer mix. At least 2.5 million CDR3-containing paired-end reads were obtained per sample. TCRdb itself ran the 5' RACE reads through MiXCR, one entry per CDR3 protein. Of some 670,000 distinct CDR3 sequences in the sample, 40% to 65% were seen once. The junction had 9 bases not matched to a gene; V was cut back by 5 bases and J by 4 bases. There are 15 residues in the CDR3. The V gene's germline CDR1 is DFQATT and CDR2 SNEGSKA (reference sequence). General observations from the study: Donor CMV status was unknown, possibly confounding expanded clonotype changes.

The chain is built from TRBV20-1 and TRBJ2-3; 10 bases line up with TRBD2. Input material: blood. This TCR was sampled from a woman at least 80 years old in good health. CDR3: CSAGKRGGLSDTQYF. In nucleotides, the CDR3 is TGCAGTGCTGGAAAGCGGGGGGGCCTCTCAGATACGCAGTATTTT.